The rows below give T cell receptor beta chains drawn from one sample of a study of blood T cell repertoires in COVID-19. The repertoire was sequenced with immunoSEQ multiplex PCR; TCRdb's copy has only in-frame clones and lacks some. This sample has about 190,000 clones, with around 80% found just once. The sample comprised peripheral blood. The receptor source for this set is a man aged 25 to 40 with active or convalescent COVID-19. The CDR3 runs from the conserved cysteine through the conserved F or W. The D gene is left open where the match is weak. Only some rows state a clone size, as once, few, many or a class for expanded clones.

- | TRBJ2-1 | TRBV4-2 | TRBD2 | TGTGCCAGCAGCCAAGGCGGGGTAAACCTAGCGGGGGGAATATACAATGAGCAGTTCTTC | CASSQGGVNLAGGIYNEQFF
- | TRBJ1-2 | TRBV15 | TRBD1 | TGTGCCACCAGCAGAGATCCAGGGACAGGGGTTGGATACACCTTC | CATSRDPGTGVGYTF
many | TRBJ1-2 | TRBV15 | TRBD1 | TGTGCCACCAGCAGAGGAACAGGGGGGAACTATGGCTACACCTTC | CATSRGTGGNYGYTF
- | TRBJ2-3 | TRBV11-3 | TRBD2 | TGTGCCAGCAGCTCTTCAGCGGGGTTCTACGCAGATACGCAGTATTTT | CASSSSAGFYADTQYF
- | TRBJ2-1 | TRBV4-1 | - | TGCGCCAGCAGCCAAGGACAGGTCTCCTACAATGAGCAGTTCTTC | CASSQGQVSYNEQFF
- | TRBJ2-1 | TRBV21-1 | - | TGTGCCAGCAGCAAAGACGGAGGAGGCAATGAGCAGTTCTTC | CASSKDGGGNEQFF
- | TRBJ1-2 | TRBV5-1 | - | TGCGCCAGCAGCTCCTACGGGGGGCTCAGCTATGGCTACACCTTC | CASSSYGGLSYGYTF
- | TRBJ2-2 | TRBV7-7 | TRBD1 | TGTGCTAGCAGCTCCGGGGCCGGGACAGGACCAAACACCGGGGAGCTGTTTTTT | CASSSGAGTGPNTGELFF
- | TRBJ2-4 | TRBV6-1 | TRBD2 | TGTGCCAGCAGTGAAATAGCGGGGCGAGGAAACATTCAGTACTTC | CASSEIAGRGNIQYF
- | TRBJ1-5 | TRBV24-1 | - | TGTGCCACCTCGGTTGAGGATCAGCCCCAGCATTTT | CATSVEDQPQHF
- | TRBJ2-3 | TRBV3-1/TRBV3-2 | - | TGTGCCAGCAGCCAACACAGAACGGGACTCACAGATACGCAGTATTTT | CASSQHRTGLTDTQYF
- | TRBJ2-5 | TRBV18 | - | TGTGCCAGCTCACTCTCCCGACAGCACCAAGAGACCCAGTACTTC | CASSLSRQHQETQYF
- | TRBJ2-5 | TRBV2 | TRBD1 | TGTGCCAGCAGCGGACAGGAAGAGACCCAGTACTTC | CASSGQEETQYF
- | TRBJ1-4 | TRBV7-9 | - | TGTGCCAGCAGCTTTCCCAGGGGAACTAATGAAAAACTGTTTTTT | CASSFPRGTNEKLFF
- | TRBJ2-2 | TRBV2 | - | TGTGCCAGCGCGGGGGCGCGCACCGGGGAGCTGTTTTTT | CASAGARTGELFF
few | TRBJ1-1 | TRBV5-1 | - | TGCGCCAGCAGCTTGGCCGCCAGTGAAGCTTTCTTT | CASSLAASEAFF
- | TRBJ2-5 | TRBV10-3 | - | TGTGCCATCAGTGGGAGCCTCCAAGAGACCCAGTACTTC | CAISGSLQETQYF
- | TRBJ2-3 | TRBV7-2 | TRBD2 | TGTGCCAGCAGCCCACCCGGGACTAGCGTCACAGATACGCAGTATTTT | CASSPPGTSVTDTQYF
- | TRBJ2-2 | TRBV24-1 | - | TGTGCCACCAGCCCCCACGGGACCGGGGAGCTGTTTTTT | CATSPHGTGELFF
- | TRBJ2-1 | TRBV27 | TRBD1 | TGTGCCAGCACCCGGGACAGGGGCCGAACCGATGAGCAGTTCTTC | CASTRDRGRTDEQFF
- | TRBJ1-2 | TRBV5-5 | - | TGTGCCAGCAGCCCCACAGGGCTTAACTATGGCTACACCTTC | CASSPTGLNYGYTF
- | TRBJ2-3 | TRBV5-1 | - | TGCGCCAGCAGCATGAGTAGGGGAAGAGATACGCAGTATTTT | CASSMSRGRDTQYF
- | TRBJ2-1 | TRBV18 | TRBD1 | TGTGCCAGCTCACCCTATCCGCCCGGGACAGGGTACAATGAGCAGTTCTTC | CASSPYPPGTGYNEQFF
once | TRBJ2-3 | TRBV19 | - | TGTGCCAGTAGTGTACTCATAGCGGCAGATACGCAGTATTTT | CASSVLIAADTQYF
- | TRBJ1-6 | TRBV25-1 | - | TGTGCCAGCAGTGGCTCCGGGAATTCACCCCTCCACTTT | CASSGSGNSPLHF
- | TRBJ1-2 | TRBV28 | - | TGTGCCAGCATTTCTGGGCAGGGATTTCTCTATGGCTACACCTTC | CASISGQGFLYGYTF
- | TRBJ2-3 | TRBV7-9 | - | TGTGCCAGCAGCGGGGGACTCACAGATACGCAGTATTTT | CASSGGLTDTQYF
once | TRBJ1-1 | TRBV9 | TRBD1 | TGTGCCAGCAGCGTAGCTCCCTCCCGGGACAGGGGCCGGATGAACACTGAAGCTTTCTTT | CASSVAPSRDRGRMNTEAFF
- | TRBJ1-2 | TRBV27 | TRBD1 | TGTGCCAGCAGAAGTCGGACAGGGGGTGACTATGGCTACACCTTC | CASRSRTGGDYGYTF
- | TRBJ2-3 | TRBV29-1 | - | TGCAGCGTTCTCCAGGACACAGATACGCAGTATTTT | CSVLQDTDTQYF
- | TRBJ2-5 | TRBV6-7 | TRBD1 | TGTGCCAGCAGTTACCCCATCGGGACAGGGGGGCAAGAGACCCAGTACTTC | CASSYPIGTGGQETQYF